Detailed here is one T cell receptor beta chain. These data come from a study of blood T cell repertoires in COVID-19. Across the study: From the United States, Italy and Spain came samples of acute and convalescent COVID-19.

The J segment lost 6 bases and the V segment lost 0 bases, leaving 5 bases of the junction unmatched. The length of the CDR3 is 15 residues. Germline CDR1 and CDR2: ENHRY and SYGVKD. Libraries were prepared by immunoSEQ multiplex PCR; TCRdb keeps only in-frame clonotypes and omits some of them. The table shows some 62,000 clones, with 80% to 90% occurring only once. The receptor's source is a woman in her sixties or seventies with COVID-19, enrolled during active disease. The rearrangement uses TRBV10-3 and TRBJ1-2; 9 bases are shared with TRBD1. Sample: peripheral blood. The CDR3 region is CAISESDRGGNGYTF. The CDR3 bases are TGTGCCATCAGTGAGTCGGACAGGGGAGGGAATGGCTACACCTTC.